This TCR beta chain was recorded in a study of neurological immune-mediated disorders. Time point given: technical triplicate 2. TCRdb itself ran the 5' RACE reads through MiXCR, one entry per CDR3 protein. The table has under 65,000 distinct CDR3 sequences, under 30% seen once; the top ten hold 3.5% to 5.5%. The V and J ends lost 5 bases and 1 base respectively, with 8 bases between them. The CDR3 loop spans 13 amino acids. Germline V gene sequence: CDR1 SGHRS, CDR2 YFSETQ. This clonotype was seen at least ten times. Sequenced material: PBMCs. The TCR was taken from a man aged 55 to 70 with HTLV-1-associated myelopathy (HAM/TSP). The chain employs TRBV5-1 and TRBJ2-3; D is undetermined. This chain's CDR3 is CASSWQGTDTQYF. CDR3 DNA: TGCGCCAGCAGTTGGCAGGGCACAGATACGCAGTATTTT.